The source of this TCR beta chain is a study of cytomegalovirus exposure and HLA in healthy donors. Study context: Earlier results showed 90 million to 120 million unique TCR beta sequences derived from some 190 million T cells.

Broader study findings: Productive status was seen about 87% or about 30% of the time for most TCR beta V segments in an earlier analysis. Indistinguishability led to the exclusion of some V segments, TRBV6-2 and TRBV6-3 included. Common viral pathogens were later found to be apparently linked to several of the most significant clusters.

PCR employed 60 Vbeta and 13 Jbeta primers. Clones were read by immunoSEQ multiplex PCR, and TCRdb kept only the in-frame ones, dropping some. Of some 200,000 clones detected, around four fifths appear once; the ten largest clones hold 6% to 8%. This CDR3 contains 17 residues. V shed 0 bases, J shed 1 base, and the junction held 8 bases outside the gene matches. Germline V CDR1 and CDR2: SGHRS, YFSETQ. This clone was seen only once. As yet, its antigen is unknown. This receptor was taken from a woman between 50 and 59 years old in good health and CMV-seropositive. Source material: PBMCs. V and J are TRBV5-1 and TRBJ1-1; 8 bases match TRBD1. The CDR3 DNA follows: TGCGCCAGCAGCTTGGCCCGGGACAGGTGGGAGAACACTGAAGCTTTCTTT. Translated, it gives CASSLARDRWENTEAFF. The full variable domain, with the rest looked up from reference TRBV5-1 and TRBJ1-1, is KAGVTQTPRYLIKTRGQQVTLSCSPISGHRSVSWYQQTPGQGLQFLFEYFSETQRNKGNFPGRFSGRQFSNSRSEMNVSTLELGDSALYLCASSLARDRWENTEAFFGQGTRLTVV.